A single sample is the source of the 17 T cell receptor beta chains below, sequenced in a study of blood T cell repertoires in COVID-19. Repertoires were generated with immunoSEQ multiplex PCR, while TCRdb's copy carries only in-frame clones and drops some. The table lists over 300,000 clones, 70% to 90% of them singletons, with 5.5% to 6% in the top ten. The sample comprised PBMCs or T cells enriched from blood (not recorded which). The source is a woman in her twenties or thirties who had recovered from COVID-19.

V usage is TRBV6-4 and J usage is TRBJ2-1; the match to TRBD2 covers 9 bases. Germline CDR1 is MRHNA and CDR2 is SNTAGT. Trimming took 3 bases from V and 6 from J; bases not matched to a gene: 6. The CDR3 has 15 amino acids. The CDR3 spells CASSERLAEINEQFF. The DNA of the CDR3 is TGTGCCAGCAGTGAACGACTAGCGGAAATCAATGAGCAGTTCTTC.

This rearrangement joins TRBV5-1 to TRBJ2-5, with TRBD1 matching 8 bases. V was clipped by 0 bases and J by 3 bases; unmatched bases: 4. The germline V gene has CDR1 SGHRS and CDR2 YFSETQ. CDR3 size: 15 residues. The CDR3 sequence is CASSLDQGAKETQYF. DNA of the CDR3: TGCGCCAGCAGCTTGGATCAGGGGGCAAAAGAGACCCAGTACTTC.

This chain connects TRBV7-2 to TRBJ1-1, with D perhaps matching TRBD1 (5 bases). Deletions cut 3 bases from V and 7 bases from J, with 18 bases between. The CDR3 runs 15 residues. The germline gives CDR1 SGHTA, CDR2 FQGNSA. CDR3 amino acids: CASSFQHRQQFEAFF. CDR3 sequence (DNA): TGTGCCAGCAGCTTCCAGCACAGGCAGCAATTTGAAGCTTTCTTT.

The chain links TRBV19 to TRBJ1-5; D is possibly TRBD1 (6 bases). This CDR3 has 13 residues. Between the trimmed V and J ends, which lost 8 bases and 2 bases, there was a span of 10 bases. Germline CDR1 LNHDA, CDR2 SQIVND (reference sequence). CDR3 amino acids: CASSAGGNQPQHF. Here the CDR3 DNA reads TGTGCCAGTTCGGCAGGGGGCAATCAGCCCCAGCATTTT.

This rearrangement joins TRBV12-5 to TRBJ1-1; TRBD1 matches at 10 bases. The V and J ends lost 2 bases and 5 bases, in that order; junction bases with no gene match: 14. The length of the CDR3 is 18 residues. Germline assignment: CDR1 LGHNT and CDR2 FRNRAP. The CDR3 nucleotides read TGTGCTAGTGGTTTGACCTCGGGGGGGACAGGGGAAGGAACTGAAGCTTTCTTT. Translated: CASGLTSGGTGEGTEAFF.

This clone was counted only a few times. The genes are TRBV28 and TRBJ2-1, with 8 bases aligning to TRBD2. This CDR3 spans 14 amino acids. V was pared by 8 bases and J by 4 bases, with 7 bases of the junction left unmatched. The germline gives CDR1 MDHEN, CDR2 SYDVKM. The CDR3 sequence: CASLLRGAYNEQFF. The CDR3 nucleotides read TGTGCCAGCCTTTTGCGGGGGGCTTACAATGAGCAGTTCTTC.

J is TRBJ1-3 and V is TRBV5-1, with D possibly matching TRBD1 (5 bases). Germline CDR1 reads SGHRS; CDR2 reads YFSETQ. CDR3 length equals 15 residues. V was clipped by 3 bases and J by 4 bases, with 14 bases between them. Here the CDR3 DNA reads TGCGCCAGCAGCTCCCTGGGGGGGGACGGAAACACCATATATTTT. Translated, it gives CASSSLGGDGNTIYF.

The chain links TRBV24-1 to TRBJ2-7, with D uncertain. The CDR3 length is 15 residues. Germline V gene sequence: CDR1 KGHDR, CDR2 SFDVKD. V was cut by 1 base and J by 11 bases, with 20 bases left in between. As DNA, the CDR3 is TGTGCCACCAGTGATTTCGGCGCGAGGTTTGGCGCGAAGTACTTC. Its translation: CATSDFGARFGAKYF.

The rearrangement uses TRBV20-1 and TRBJ1-1; 7 positions match TRBD1. CDR1 DFQATT and CDR2 SNEGSKA come from the germline V gene (reference sequence). The length of the CDR3 is 11 residues. CDR3 residues: CRATGDTEAFF. As DNA, the CDR3 is TGCAGAGCAACAGGGGACACTGAAGCTTTCTTT.

The chain's CDR3 is CASSHGQGVRNEQFF. The CDR3 bases are TGTGCCAGCAGCCACGGACAGGGGGTAAGGAATGAGCAGTTCTTC. The V gene is TRBV3-1 (or the pseudogene TRBV3-2), the J gene TRBJ2-1, with 10 bases aligning to TRBD1. The J segment lost 7 bases and the V segment lost 3 bases, leaving 6 bases of the junction unmatched. Germline assignment: CDR1 LGHDT and CDR2 YNNKEL (reference sequence). The CDR3 has 15 residues.

The chain recombines TRBV30 with TRBJ1-2, with no clear D. CDR3 length: 15 amino acids. Germline assignment: CDR1 GTSNPN and CDR2 SVGIG (reference sequence). Trimming took off 0 bases at V and 1 base at J, with 12 bases between the two ends. The CDR3 sequence is CAWSVVRSSNYGYTF. The CDR3 bases are TGTGCCTGGAGTGTAGTGAGATCTAGTAACTATGGCTACACCTTC.

The genes are TRBV2 and TRBJ2-5; TRBD1 agrees at 9 bases. The CDR3 length is 16 residues. Germline CDR1 SNHLY, CDR2 FYNNEI. Trimming at V came to 0 bases and at J to 3 bases, leaving 5 bases not matched to a gene. This CDR3 reads CASSEALGTGKETQYF. In DNA form, the CDR3 reads TGTGCCAGCAGTGAAGCGCTTGGGACAGGGAAAGAGACCCAGTACTTC.

The chain is built from TRBV30 and TRBJ1-1, with TRBD1 matching over 7 bases. Per the germline V gene, CDR1 is GTSNPN and CDR2 is SVGIG (reference sequence). The CDR3 runs 15 residues. Trimming removed 0 bases from V and 2 bases from J; junction bases left unmatched: 6. The CDR3 DNA is TGTGCCTGGAGTGTACGGAACAGGGGAAACACTGAAGCTTTCTTT. As protein: CAWSVRNRGNTEAFF.

V usage is TRBV11-2 and J usage is TRBJ2-1; 7 bases align to TRBD2. The ends lost 5 bases at V and 4 bases at J; junction bases unmatched: 11. The CDR3 covers 16 residues. CDR1 and CDR2 (germline): SGHAT, FQNNGV. CDR3 sequence reads: CASSRGSRGSYNEQFF. CDR3 coding DNA: TGTGCCAGCAGCCGGGGGTCGCGGGGGAGTTACAATGAGCAGTTCTTC.

The chain recombines TRBV5-6 with TRBJ1-6, with D perhaps matching TRBD1 (6 bases). Trimming shortened V by 4 bases and J by 9 bases, and 11 bases separated the two germline ends. CDR3 length: 13 amino acids. Germline lookup yields CDR1 SGHDT and CDR2 YYEEEE. The CDR3 protein is CASSPGQTSPLHF. The DNA for the CDR3 is TGTGCCAGCAGCCCCGGACAGACTTCACCCCTCCACTTT.

This clone was observed a handful of times. The chain joins TRBV9 to TRBJ1-4; TRBD1 agrees at 7 bases. Germline V gene lookup returns CDR1 SGDLS and CDR2 YYNGEE. CDR3 length: 14 amino acids. Unmatched junction bases numbered 2, after V lost 2 bases and J lost 4 bases. CDR3 nucleotides: TGTGCCAGCAGCGTGGGACAGCATAATGAAAAACTGTTTTTT. Its protein product is CASSVGQHNEKLFF.

This chain joins TRBV12-3 or TRBV12-4 and TRBJ1-2; D call uncertain. Trimming took 6 bases from V and 4 from J, leaving 12 bases between them. This CDR3 has 13 residues. CDR3 in DNA: TGTGCCAGCAGGGAGGGCAATAGCTATGGCTACACCTTC. Its translation is CASREGNSYGYTF.